This T cell receptor (beta chain) was sequenced during a study of blood T cell repertoires in COVID-19. Enrolled through a virtual design, the participants were between about 18 and 100 years of age and came from roughly 22 US areas. Clinical history reported by participants formed the basis on which cohorts were assigned. Two negative PCRs, clearance, or symptom resolution were required of recovered Cohort 3 donors. Measured with immunoSEQ multiplex PCR; TCRdb has only the in-frame clones, and not every one. The sample carries approximately 300,000 clones, 85% to 90% recorded once. The source of this sequence is a woman in her thirties who had recovered from COVID-19. The source material was PBMCs or T cells enriched from blood (not recorded which).

CDR3 sequence: CASSAQGGGTDTQYF. The CDR3 bases are TGTGCCAGCAGTGCACAGGGGGGCGGCACAGATACGCAGTATTTT. The V and J genes are TRBV2 and TRBJ2-3; TRBD1 matches 8 bases. The CDR3 is made up of 15 amino acids. From germline, CDR1 is SNHLY and CDR2 FYNNEI. The ends lost 4 bases at V and 1 base at J; junction bases unmatched: 4.